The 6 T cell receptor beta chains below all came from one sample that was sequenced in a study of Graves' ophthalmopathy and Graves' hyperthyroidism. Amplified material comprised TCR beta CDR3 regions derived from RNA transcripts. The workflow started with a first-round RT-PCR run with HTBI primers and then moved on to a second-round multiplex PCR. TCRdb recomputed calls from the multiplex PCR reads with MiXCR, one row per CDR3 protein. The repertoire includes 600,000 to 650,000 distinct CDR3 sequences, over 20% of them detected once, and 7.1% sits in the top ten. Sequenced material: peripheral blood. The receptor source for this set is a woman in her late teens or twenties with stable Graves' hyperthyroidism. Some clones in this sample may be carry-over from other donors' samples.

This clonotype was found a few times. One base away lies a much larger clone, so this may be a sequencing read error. CDR3 DNA: TGTGCCAGCAGCTTAGCTCCGCCGGGTTCACCCCTCCACTTT. Protein sequence: CASSLAPPGSPLHF. The rearrangement links TRBV7-9 to TRBJ1-6, with D unclear. Trimming cost V 0 bases and J 9 bases, with 9 bases left between them. Germline V lookup: CDR1 SEHNR, CDR2 FQNEAQ (reference sequence). CDR3 length: 14 residues. The full variable domain, rest sourced from reference TRBV7-9 and TRBJ1-6, is DTGVSQNPRHKITKRGQNVTFRCDPISEHNRLYWYRQTLGQGPEFLTYFQNEAQLEKSRLLSDRFSAERPKGSFSTLEIQRTEQGDSAMYLCASSLAPPGSPLHFGNGTRLTVT.

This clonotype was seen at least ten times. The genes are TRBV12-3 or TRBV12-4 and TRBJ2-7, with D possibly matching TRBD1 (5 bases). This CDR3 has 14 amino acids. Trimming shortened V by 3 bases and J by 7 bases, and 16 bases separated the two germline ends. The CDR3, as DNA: TGTGCCAGCAGTTTTCGGCAGGGTAGAATGGAGCAGTACTTC. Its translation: CASSFRQGRMEQYF.

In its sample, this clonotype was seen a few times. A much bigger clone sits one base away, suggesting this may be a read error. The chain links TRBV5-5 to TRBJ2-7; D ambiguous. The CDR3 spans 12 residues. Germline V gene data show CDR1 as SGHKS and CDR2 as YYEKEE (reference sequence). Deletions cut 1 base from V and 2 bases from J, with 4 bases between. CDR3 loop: CASSLWAYEQYF. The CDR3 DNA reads TGTGCCAGCAGCTTGTGGGCCTACGAGCAGTACTTC.

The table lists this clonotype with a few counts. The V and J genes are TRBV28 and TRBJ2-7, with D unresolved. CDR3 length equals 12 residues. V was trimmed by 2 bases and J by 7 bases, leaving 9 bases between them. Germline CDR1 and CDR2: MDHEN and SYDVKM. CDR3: CASSLGRREQYF. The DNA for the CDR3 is TGTGCCAGCAGTTTAGGGCGTAGGGAGCAGTACTTC.

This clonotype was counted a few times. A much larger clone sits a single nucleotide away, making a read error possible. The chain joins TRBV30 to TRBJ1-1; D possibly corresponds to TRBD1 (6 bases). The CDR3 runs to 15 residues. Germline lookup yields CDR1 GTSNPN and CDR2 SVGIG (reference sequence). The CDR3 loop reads CALSPLDSRNTEAFF. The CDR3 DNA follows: TGTGCCTTGAGTCCTCTGGACAGTCGAAACACTGAAGCTTTCTTT.

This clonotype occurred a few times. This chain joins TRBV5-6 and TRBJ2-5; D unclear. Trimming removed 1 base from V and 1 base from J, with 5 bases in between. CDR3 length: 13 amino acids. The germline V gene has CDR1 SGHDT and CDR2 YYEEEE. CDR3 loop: CASSLTLQETQYF. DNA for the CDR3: TGTGCCAGCAGCTTGACTCTCCAAGAGACCCAGTACTTC.